This is a list of T cell receptor beta chains from one sample in a study of OX40 agonist ivuxolimab in advanced cancers. Produced via immunoSEQ multiplex PCR; TCRdb's table is partial and in-frame only. The repertoire holds 90,000 to 100,000 clones, with around nine tenths as singletons. This specimen was CD4+ or CD8+ T cells sorted from blood, taken in a trial of the OX40 agonist ivuxolimab. The receptors come from an adult with an advanced solid tumor such as melanoma, head and neck, liver or kidney cancer. Each CDR3 is given without its conserved first and last residue. The order of the fields is J gene, D gene, V gene, CDR3 protein. D genes are given only for firm matches.

TRBJ2-1	NA	TRBV4-3	ASSQGAGREVDEQF
TRBJ2-5	NA	TRBV5-6	ASSFGGSEGTQY
TRBJ1-1	NA	TRBV29-1	SGSDSFNTEAF
TRBJ1-1	TRBD1	TRBV30	AWSRDRGRRTEAF
TRBJ2-5	TRBD2	TRBV15	ATSRDYGTSGRRETQY
TRBJ1-2	TRBD1	TRBV9	ASSPSTGGGYGYT
TRBJ2-3	NA	TRBV30	AWSPTETDTQY
TRBJ2-6	NA	TRBV5-1	ASSPYSVAGANVLT
TRBJ2-7	NA	TRBV27	ASSSAQKTYEQY
TRBJ2-5	NA	TRBV9	ASSVGTGYHQETQY
TRBJ1-1	TRBD1	TRBV6-6	ASSYAETGDTEAF
TRBJ1-1	NA	TRBV18	ASSGPTGTNTEAF
TRBJ1-2	TRBD1	TRBV27	ASSSGQAPYGYT
TRBJ2-6	NA	TRBV9	ASSIPGAGANVLT
TRBJ1-5	NA	TRBV28	ASSLFSGGNQPQH
TRBJ2-2	NA	TRBV7-9	ATPPNAALNTGELF
TRBJ2-3	TRBD2	TRBV10-3	AISGAGGPADTQY
TRBJ1-1	NA	TRBV6-1	ASSEGHNTEAF
TRBJ2-7	TRBD2	TRBV7-9	ASSTGLAGYEQY
TRBJ1-2	NA	TRBV18	ASSPSDSDYGYT
TRBJ2-1	NA	TRBV7-3	ASSPGPNSYNEQF
TRBJ1-4	NA	TRBV5-1	ASSLSGEEKLF
TRBJ1-3	NA	TRBV6-6	ASRWTDSPSGNTIY
TRBJ2-2	NA	TRBV7-6	ASREGAPGELF
TRBJ1-1	NA	TRBV7-9	ASRNKNTEAF
TRBJ2-3	TRBD2	TRBV4-2	ASSQVSSGGGGDTQY
TRBJ1-1	NA	TRBV28	ASSTRTAVAF
TRBJ2-7	TRBD1	TRBV5-1	ASSLAGTGVYEQY
TRBJ2-1	TRBD1	TRBV29-1	SGRDRIYNEQF
TRBJ2-7	TRBD1	TRBV6-5	ASSYSGTGLFEQY
TRBJ2-2	NA	TRBV7-2	ASSLASLLQGREAGELF
TRBJ2-7	TRBD1	TRBV4-2	ASSQAGTGGYEQY
TRBJ2-7	TRBD2	TRBV7-6	ASSPGRSSYEQY
TRBJ1-5	NA	TRBV27	ASSFSFNQPQH
TRBJ1-4	NA	TRBV4-1	ASSQTAREGEKLF
TRBJ1-5	TRBD1	TRBV19	ASSGTGGFQPQH
TRBJ2-1	TRBD2	TRBV11-2	ASSARLAAYNEQF
TRBJ1-5	TRBD1	TRBV6-1	ASREQGARNQPQH
TRBJ2-1	TRBD1	TRBV7-6	ASRPRDSYNEQF
TRBJ1-1	NA	TRBV10-3	AISELTGRAF
TRBJ1-4	TRBD1	TRBV7-2	ASSQGQHYEKLF